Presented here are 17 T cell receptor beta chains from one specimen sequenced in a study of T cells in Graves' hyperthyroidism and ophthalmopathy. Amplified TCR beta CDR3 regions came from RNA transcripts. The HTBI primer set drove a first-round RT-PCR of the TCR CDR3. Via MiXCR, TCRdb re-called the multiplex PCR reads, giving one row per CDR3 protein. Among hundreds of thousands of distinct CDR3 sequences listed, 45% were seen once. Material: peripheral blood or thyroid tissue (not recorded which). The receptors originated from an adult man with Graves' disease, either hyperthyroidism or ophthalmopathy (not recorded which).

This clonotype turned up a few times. The CDR3: CASSADRVHEQYF. CDR3 DNA: TGTGCCAGCAGCGCGGACAGGGTCCACGAGCAGTACTTC. The V gene is TRBV7-9, the J gene TRBJ2-7, with 8 bases that match TRBD1. The V gene's germline CDR1 is SEHNR and CDR2 FQNEAQ (reference sequence). The ends lost 5 bases at V and 5 bases at J; junction bases unmatched: 5. This CDR3 comprises 13 residues.

CDR3 loop: CSLDSNYGYTF. The CDR3 DNA is TGCAGCTTAGACAGTAACTATGGCTACACCTTC. The V and J genes are TRBV29-1 and TRBJ1-2, with a possible D match to TRBD1 (5 bases). The V gene's germline CDR1 is SQVTM and CDR2 ANQGSEA. The CDR3 runs 11 residues. Trimming cost V 8 bases and J 1 base, with 8 bases left between them.

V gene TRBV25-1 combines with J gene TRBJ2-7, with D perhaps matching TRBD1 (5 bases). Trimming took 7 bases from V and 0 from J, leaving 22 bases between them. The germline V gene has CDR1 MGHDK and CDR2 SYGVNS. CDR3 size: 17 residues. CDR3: CASMGTGHPGYSYEQYF. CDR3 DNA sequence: TGTGCCAGCATGGGCACCGGACATCCAGGGTACTCCTACGAGCAGTACTTC.

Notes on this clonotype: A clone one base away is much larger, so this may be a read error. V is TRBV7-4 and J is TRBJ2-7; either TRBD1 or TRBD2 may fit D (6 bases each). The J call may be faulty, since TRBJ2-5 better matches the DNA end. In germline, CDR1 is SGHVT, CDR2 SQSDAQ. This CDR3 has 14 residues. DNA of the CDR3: TGTGCCAGCAGCTTAGCGCCGGGGGCTGAGACCCAGTACTTC. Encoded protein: CASSLAPGAETQYF.

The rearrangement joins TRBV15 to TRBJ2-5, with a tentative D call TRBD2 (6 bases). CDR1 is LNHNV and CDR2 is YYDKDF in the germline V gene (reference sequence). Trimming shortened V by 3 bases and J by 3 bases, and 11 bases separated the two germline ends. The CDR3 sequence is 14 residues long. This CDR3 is CATSSYTGEETQYF. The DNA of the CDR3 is TGTGCCACCAGCAGCTACACGGGGGAAGAGACCCAGTACTTC. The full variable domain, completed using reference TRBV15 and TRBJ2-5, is DAMVIQNPRYQVTQFGKPVTLSCSQTLNHNVMYWYQQKSSQAPKLLFHYYDKDFNNEADTPDNFQSRRPNTSFCFLDIRSPGLGDTAMYLCATSSYTGEETQYFGPGTRLLVL.

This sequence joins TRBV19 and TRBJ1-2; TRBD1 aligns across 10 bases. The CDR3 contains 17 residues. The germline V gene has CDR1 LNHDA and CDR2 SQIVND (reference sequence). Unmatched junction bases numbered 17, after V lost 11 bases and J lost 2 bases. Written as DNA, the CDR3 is TGTGCCTGGAGTGGCGAAAGACCGGGACAGGGGAACTATGGCTACACCTTC. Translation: CAWSGERPGQGNYGYTF.

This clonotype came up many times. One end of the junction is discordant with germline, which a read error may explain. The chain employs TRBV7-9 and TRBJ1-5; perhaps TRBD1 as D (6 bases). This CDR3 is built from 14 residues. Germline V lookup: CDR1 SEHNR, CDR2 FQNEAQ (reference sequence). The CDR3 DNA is TGCGCCAGCAGCCTCGGACAGCTCAATCAGCCCCAGCATTTT. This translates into CASSLGQLNQPQHF. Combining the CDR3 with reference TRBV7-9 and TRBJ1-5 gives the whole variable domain DTGVSQNPRHKITKRGQNVTFRCDPISEHNRLYWYRQTLGQGPEFLTYFQNEAQLEKSRLLSDRFSAERPKGSFSTLEIQRTEQGDSAMYLCASSLGQLNQPQHFGDGTRLSIL.

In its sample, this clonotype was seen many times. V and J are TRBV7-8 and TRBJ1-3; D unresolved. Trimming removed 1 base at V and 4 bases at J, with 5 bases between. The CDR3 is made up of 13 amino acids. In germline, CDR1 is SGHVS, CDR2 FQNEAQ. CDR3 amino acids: CASSLGVGNTIYF. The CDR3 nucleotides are TGTGCCAGCAGCTTAGGTGTCGGAAACACCATATATTTT.

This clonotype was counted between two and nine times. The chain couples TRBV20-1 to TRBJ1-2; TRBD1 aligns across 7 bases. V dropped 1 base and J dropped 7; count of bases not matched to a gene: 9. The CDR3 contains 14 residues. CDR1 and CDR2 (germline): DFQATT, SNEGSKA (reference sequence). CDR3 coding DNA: TGCAGTGCTAGAGGAGAGACAGGGCTCGGTGGCTACACCTTC. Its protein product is CSARGETGLGGYTF.

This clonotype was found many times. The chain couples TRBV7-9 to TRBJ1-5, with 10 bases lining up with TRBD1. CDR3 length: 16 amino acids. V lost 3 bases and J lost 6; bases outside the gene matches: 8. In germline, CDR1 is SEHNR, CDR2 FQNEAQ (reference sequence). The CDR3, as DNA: TGTGCCAGCAGCTTTTCCGGGACAGGGGACAGTCAGCCCCAGCATTTT. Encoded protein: CASSFSGTGDSQPQHF.

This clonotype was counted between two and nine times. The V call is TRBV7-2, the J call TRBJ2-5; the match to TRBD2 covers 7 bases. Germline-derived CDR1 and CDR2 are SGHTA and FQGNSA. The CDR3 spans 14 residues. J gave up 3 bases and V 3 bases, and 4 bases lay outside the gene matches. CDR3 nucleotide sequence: TGTGCCAGCAGCTTCGGGACTAACAAAGAGACCCAGTACTTC. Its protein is CASSFGTNKETQYF.

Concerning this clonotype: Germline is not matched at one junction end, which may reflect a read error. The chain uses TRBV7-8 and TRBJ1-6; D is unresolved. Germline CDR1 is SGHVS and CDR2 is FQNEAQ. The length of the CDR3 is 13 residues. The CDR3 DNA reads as TGCGCCAGCAGTCGAACCTATAATTCACCCCTCCACTTT. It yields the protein CASSRTYNSPLHF.

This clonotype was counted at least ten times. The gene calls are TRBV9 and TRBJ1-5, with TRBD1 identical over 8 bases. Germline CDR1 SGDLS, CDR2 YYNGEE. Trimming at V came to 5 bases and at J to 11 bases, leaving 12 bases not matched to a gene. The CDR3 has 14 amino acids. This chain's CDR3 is CASRAGGPGRAQHF. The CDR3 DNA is TGTGCCAGCAGGGCAGGGGGCCCCGGGCGAGCCCAGCATTTT. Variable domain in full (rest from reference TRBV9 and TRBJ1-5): DSGVTQTPKHLITATGQRVTLRCSPRSGDLSVYWYQQSLDQGLQFLIQYYNGEERAKGNILERFSAQQFPDLHSELNLSSLELGDSALYFCASRAGGPGRAQHFGDGTRLSIL.

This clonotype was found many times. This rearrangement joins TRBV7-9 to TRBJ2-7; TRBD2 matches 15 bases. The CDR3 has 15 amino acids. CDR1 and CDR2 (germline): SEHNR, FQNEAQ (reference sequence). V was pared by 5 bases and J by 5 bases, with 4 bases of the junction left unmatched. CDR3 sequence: CASSMGLAGGHEQYF. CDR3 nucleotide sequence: TGTGCCAGCAGCATGGGACTAGCGGGAGGTCACGAGCAGTACTTC. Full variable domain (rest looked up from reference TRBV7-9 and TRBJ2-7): DTGVSQNPRHKITKRGQNVTFRCDPISEHNRLYWYRQTLGQGPEFLTYFQNEAQLEKSRLLSDRFSAERPKGSFSTLEIQRTEQGDSAMYLCASSMGLAGGHEQYFGPGTRLTVT.

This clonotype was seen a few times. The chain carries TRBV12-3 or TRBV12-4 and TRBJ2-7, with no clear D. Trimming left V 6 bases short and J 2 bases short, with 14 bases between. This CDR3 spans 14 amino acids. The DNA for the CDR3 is TGTGCCAGCAGCTTCCTGGCTACTCCCTACGAGCAGTACTTC. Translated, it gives CASSFLATPYEQYF.

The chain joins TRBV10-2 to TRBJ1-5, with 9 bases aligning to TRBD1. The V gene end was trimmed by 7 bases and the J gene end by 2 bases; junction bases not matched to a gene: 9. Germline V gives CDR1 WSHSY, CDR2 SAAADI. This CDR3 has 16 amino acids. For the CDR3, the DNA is TGCGCCAGCACAACCGGGACAGGGAGGGGCAATCAGCCCCAGCATTTT. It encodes CASTTGTGRGNQPQHF.

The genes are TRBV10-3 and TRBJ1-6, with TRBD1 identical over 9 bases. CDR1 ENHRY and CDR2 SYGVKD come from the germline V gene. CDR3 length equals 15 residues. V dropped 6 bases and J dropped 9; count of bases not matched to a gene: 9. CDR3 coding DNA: TGTGCCATCAGCCTGGACAGGGGTATGAGTTCACCCCTCCACTTT. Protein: CAISLDRGMSSPLHF.